This T cell receptor beta chain emerged from a study of blood T cell repertoires in COVID-19. Study details: COVID-19 samples from acute and convalescent phases originated in the United States, Italy and Spain. T cells, B-cell-depleted T cells, or PBMCs provided the cDNA or gDNA that served as material.

In Seattle, patients joined the study during active infection and were tracked longitudinally. Per the germline V gene, CDR1 is GTSNPN and CDR2 is SVGIG (reference sequence). Trimming took off 5 bases at V and 6 bases at J, with 35 bases between the two ends. CDR3 length equals 20 residues. As handled by the study authors: Using reference gene primer amplification, nucleated cell counts were estimated. The assay was immunoSEQ multiplex PCR, and TCRdb's table has in-frame clones only and misses some. V and J calls plus clone size are reproduced from that table; the DNA served to infer D and trimming. This sample has 130,000 to 150,000 clones, with roughly three quarters found just once.

The rearrangement uses TRBV30 and TRBJ1-5; a weak D match, TRBD1 (6 bases). This TCR was recovered from a woman in her 70s with COVID-19, enrolled during active disease. Sequencing used peripheral blood. CDR3 sequence: CAWGTGKVSLRGGISQPQHF. The CDR3 DNA sequence: TGTGCCTGGGGAACAGGGAAAGTTTCGCTGCGTGGTGGGATAAGTCAGCCCCAGCATTTT.